Following are 14 T cell receptor beta chains from one sample sequenced in a study of patients and donors after allogeneic stem cell transplantation. TCRdb reprocessed the RT-PCR reads via MiXCR and lists one record per CDR3 protein. The sample records fewer than 500,000 distinct CDR3 sequences, 16% being singletons. The sample taken for sequencing was blood, either unsorted or a sorted T cell fraction (not recorded which). The receptors shown here come from a human donor who was either an allogeneic HSCT recipient or a stem cell or donor lymphocyte infusion donor (not recorded which). It is not recorded whose cells these are; they may come from a transplant donor.

The chain is built from TRBV20-1 and TRBJ1-2; possible D gene TRBD1, 5 bases. Trimming shortened V by 0 bases and J by 0 bases, and 11 bases separated the two germline ends. This CDR3 comprises 15 residues. Germline CDR1 DFQATT, CDR2 SNEGSKA (reference sequence). The chain's CDR3 is CSARDPTVANYGYTF. CDR3 coding DNA: TGCAGTGCTAGAGACCCGACAGTAGCTAACTATGGCTACACCTTC.

A few counts support this clonotype. This rearrangement joins TRBV29-1 to TRBJ2-1; weak D call: TRBD2 (6 bases). The CDR3 is 14 residues long. V shed 7 bases and J shed 5 bases, with 18 bases lying between them. The germline CDR1 and CDR2 sequences are SQVTM and ANQGSEA. CDR3 sequence reads: CSAGRRAQNNEQFF. The CDR3 DNA sequence: TGCAGCGCAGGTCGGAGGGCCCAGAACAATGAGCAGTTCTTC.

This clonotype occurred a few times. The CDR3 sequence: CASSFGSQETQYF. As DNA, the CDR3 is TGTGCCAGCAGCTTCGGCTCCCAAGAGACCCAGTACTTC. V is TRBV7-3 and J is TRBJ2-5; D is undetermined. Germline V gene lookup returns CDR1 SGHTA and CDR2 FQGTGA. The V end lost 3 bases, the J end lost 1 base, and 6 bases lay between the germline ends. The CDR3 is 13 amino acids.

This clonotype was observed a few times. The CDR3 here is CASTPGSLNTEAFF. CDR3 nucleotide sequence: TGTGCCAGCACCCCAGGGTCCTTGAACACTGAAGCTTTCTTT. The chain combines TRBV7-6 with TRBJ1-1, with D perhaps matching TRBD1 (5 bases). V was shortened by 7 bases and J by 0 bases, with 12 bases between the two germline ends. CDR1 is SGHVS and CDR2 is FNYEAQ in the germline V gene. The CDR3 is 14 amino acids.

This clonotype was detected ten times or more. J is TRBJ2-4 and V is TRBV12-3 or TRBV12-4; a possible D gene is TRBD1 (6 bases). V gave up 6 bases and J gave up 5 bases, with 14 bases separating them. The CDR3 runs 14 residues. This CDR3 reads CASSPQGTQNIQYF. The DNA for the CDR3 is TGTGCCAGCAGCCCACAGGGCACCCAAAACATTCAGTACTTC.

This clonotype was observed a few times. This chain joins TRBV2 and TRBJ1-1, with D unclear. V was clipped by 2 bases and J by 6 bases, with 13 bases between them. This CDR3 is 14 amino acids long. The germline gives CDR1 SNHLY, CDR2 FYNNEI. The CDR3, as DNA: TGTGCCAGCAGTGAACGAGTAGGGATGGCTGAAGCTTTCTTT. As protein: CASSERVGMAEAFF.

This clonotype was counted once. One end of the junction fails to match germline, which may point to a read error. V and J are TRBV5-1 and TRBJ2-1; D is perhaps TRBD2 (6 bases). Per the germline V gene, CDR1 is SGHRS and CDR2 is YFSETQ. This CDR3 comprises 15 residues. CDR3 region: CASSLGTPVRDEQFF. The CDR3 region has the DNA TGCGCCAGCAGCTTAGGGACTCCGGTCCGGGATGAACAGTTCTTC.

This clonotype has more than one count but fewer than ten. The gene calls are TRBV12-3 or TRBV12-4 and TRBJ2-2, with 10 bases aligning to TRBD1. This CDR3 has 16 residues. The J segment lost 1 base and the V segment lost 6 bases, leaving 5 bases of the junction unmatched. The CDR3 nucleotides are TGTGCCAGCAGCCCGGGACAGGGGAAGAACACCGGGGAGCTGTTTTTT. This translates into CASSPGQGKNTGELFF.

The CDR3 bases are TGTGCCCAACCACCCCCTCGAGGTTTCAGGGTAGGGTATTCACCCCTCCACTTT. Translated: CAQPPPRGFRVGYSPLHF. The chain recombines TRBV12-3 or TRBV12-4 with TRBJ1-6; D perhaps matches TRBD1 (5 bases). This CDR3 region has 18 residues. V gave up 11 bases and J gave up 8 bases, with 31 bases separating them.

V usage is TRBV20-1 and J usage is TRBJ1-2, with 9 positions matching TRBD1. After removal of 3 bases from V and 4 bases from J, the junction contained 9 bases not matched to a gene. Germline CDR1 reads DFQATT; CDR2 reads SNEGSKA (reference sequence). CDR3 length: 15 residues. The CDR3 loop reads CSARPGQGWGYGYTF. The CDR3 nucleotides read TGCAGTGCTAGGCCGGGACAGGGATGGGGCTATGGCTACACCTTC.

This rearrangement joins TRBV4-3 to TRBJ2-3; D possibly corresponds to TRBD2 (5 bases). The CDR3 runs to 14 residues. The ends were cut back, 3 bases at V and 1 base at J, with 8 bases in the middle. CDR1 is LGHNA, CDR2 YSLEER, per germline. The CDR3 nucleotides are TGCGCCAGCAGCCAGCGGGTCCGCACAGATACGCAGTATTTT. Translated, it gives CASSQRVRTDTQYF.

This clonotype was observed many times. The CDR3 spells CSASRGVITDTQYF. The CDR3 region has the DNA TGCAGTGCTTCCCGGGGGGTCATCACAGATACGCAGTATTTT. V is TRBV20-1 and J is TRBJ2-3; 7 bases are shared with TRBD2. J lost 2 bases, V lost 5 bases, and 7 bases had no gene match. The CDR3 runs 14 residues. The germline gives CDR1 DFQATT, CDR2 SNEGSKA (reference sequence).

The chain uses TRBV10-3 and TRBJ1-5; 7 bases map to TRBD1. The germline V gene encodes CDR1 ENHRY and CDR2 SYGVKD. This CDR3 spans 14 amino acids. With 4 bases clipped from V and 6 bases from J, the junction kept 6 bases outside the gene matches. Written as DNA, the CDR3 is TGTGCCATCAGTGGGCAGGGGGATATTCAGCCCCAGCATTTT. As protein: CAISGQGDIQPQHF.

The V call is TRBV7-9, the J call TRBJ1-1, with 7 positions matching TRBD1. Germline values: CDR1 SEHNR, CDR2 FQNEAQ (reference sequence). Unmatched junction bases numbered 6, after V lost 2 bases and J lost 6 bases. The CDR3 is 14 amino acids. CDR3 coding DNA: TGTGCCAGCAGCTTAAGGGGGGGACAGTCTGAAGCTTTCTTT. This translates into CASSLRGGQSEAFF.